The 10 T cell receptor beta chains given below trace back to one sample, sequenced in a study of blood T cell repertoires in COVID-19 (dated by TCRdb to 2020 to 2022). Libraries were built with the immunoSEQ multiplex PCR assay. Held by TCRdb, this immuneACCESS table contains in-frame sequences only and omits some clones. Under half of the omission traces to an unresolved V gene where checked; the cause of the rest is unknown. The sample contains more than 300,000 clones, 90% to 95% of them found a single time. The ten most abundant clones make up 3.9% of the sample. Sequencing input: PBMCs or T cells enriched from blood (not recorded which). Source of these receptors: a woman in her thirties who had been exposed to COVID-19.

The gene calls are TRBV3-1 (or the pseudogene TRBV3-2) and TRBJ2-7; no firm D call. CDR1 is LGHDT, CDR2 YNNKEL, per germline (reference sequence). This CDR3 spans 9 amino acids. CDR3 protein: CSTAYEQYF. CDR3 sequence (DNA): TGTTCTACCGCCTACGAGCAGTACTTC.

This clone occurred once. The rearrangement links TRBV15 to TRBJ1-4; D is unresolved. This CDR3 is 15 amino acids long. Deletions cut 6 bases from V and 4 bases from J, with 15 bases between. Germline CDR1 and CDR2: LNHNV and YYDKDF (reference sequence). The CDR3 protein is CATRSGGFGNEKLFF. CDR3 sequence (DNA): TGTGCCACCAGATCAGGTGGATTCGGTAATGAAAAACTGTTTTTT.

The chain is built from TRBV13 and TRBJ1-2; the D is unclear. The CDR3 loop spans 14 amino acids. V was pared by 5 bases and J by 4 bases, with 14 bases between. Per germline, CDR1 PRHDT and CDR2 FYEKMQ (reference sequence). The CDR3 DNA reads TGTGCCAGCAGCCAAAGGACCGGGATCTATGGCTACACCTTC. Protein: CASSQRTGIYGYTF.

The chain uses TRBV5-1 and TRBJ2-5; 7 bases match TRBD2. V was pared by 3 bases and J by 5 bases, with 16 bases of the junction left unmatched. Germline CDR1 reads SGHRS; CDR2 reads YFSETQ. The CDR3 extends over 17 amino acids. The CDR3 nucleotides are TGCGCCAGCAGCTCTCGGGGTGCTAGCGGATATATGGAGACCCAGTACTTC. It codes for CASSSRGASGYMETQYF.

This chain joins TRBV4-3 and TRBJ1-3, with D unresolved. With 4 bases removed from V and 0 bases from J, the gap between germline ends came to 13 bases. Germline CDR1 LGHNA, CDR2 YSLEER. The CDR3 is 16 amino acids. Here the CDR3 reads CASSPSSRYSGNTIYF. The CDR3 DNA is TGCGCCAGCAGCCCAAGTTCGAGATACTCTGGAAACACCATATATTTT.

The V gene is TRBV9, the J gene TRBJ2-3, with TRBD2 as a possible D gene (5 bases). Trimming left V 3 bases short and J 1 base short, with 12 bases between. The CDR3 totals 15 residues. Germline V gives CDR1 SGDLS, CDR2 YYNGEE. The CDR3 loop is CASSALASGTDTQYF. CDR3 sequence (DNA): TGTGCCAGCAGCGCTCTAGCCTCGGGCACAGATACGCAGTATTTT.

This chain joins TRBV9 and TRBJ1-5; D unclear. This CDR3 comprises 15 residues. Germline V gene lookup returns CDR1 SGDLS and CDR2 YYNGEE. Trimming took 4 bases from V and 6 from J, leaving 17 bases between them. CDR3 coding DNA: TGTGCCAGCAGCCGTGGACGATCAGCGGTTCAGCCCCAGCATTTT. Its translation is CASSRGRSAVQPQHF.

V is TRBV21-1 and J is TRBJ2-5; the table gives TRBD1 as D, unverified against the DNA. TRBV21-1 is tagged as a pseudogene. The CDR3 contains 14 residues. The CDR3 loop is CASSGQGPQETQYF. CDR3 DNA: TGTGCCAGCAGCGGACAGGGGCCCCAAGAGACCCAGTACTTC.

The chain is built from TRBV10-3 and TRBJ1-2; D remains ambiguous. With 10 bases removed from V and 5 bases from J, the gap between germline ends came to 11 bases. Germline V gives CDR1 ENHRY, CDR2 SYGVKD. The length of the CDR3 is 11 residues. The chain's CDR3 is CATSPEYGYTF. CDR3 nucleotides: TGTGCCACCAGCCCGGAGTATGGCTACACCTTC.

The V gene is TRBV6-4, the J gene TRBJ1-6; 7 nucleotides line up with TRBD1. The CDR3 is 14 amino acids. Germline values: CDR1 MRHNA, CDR2 SNTAGT. J was trimmed by 8 bases and V by 4 bases; bases with no gene match: 5. The CDR3 loop reads CASSVRGRDSPLHF. The DNA of the CDR3 is TGTGCCAGCAGTGTTAGGGGGCGAGATTCACCCCTCCACTTT.